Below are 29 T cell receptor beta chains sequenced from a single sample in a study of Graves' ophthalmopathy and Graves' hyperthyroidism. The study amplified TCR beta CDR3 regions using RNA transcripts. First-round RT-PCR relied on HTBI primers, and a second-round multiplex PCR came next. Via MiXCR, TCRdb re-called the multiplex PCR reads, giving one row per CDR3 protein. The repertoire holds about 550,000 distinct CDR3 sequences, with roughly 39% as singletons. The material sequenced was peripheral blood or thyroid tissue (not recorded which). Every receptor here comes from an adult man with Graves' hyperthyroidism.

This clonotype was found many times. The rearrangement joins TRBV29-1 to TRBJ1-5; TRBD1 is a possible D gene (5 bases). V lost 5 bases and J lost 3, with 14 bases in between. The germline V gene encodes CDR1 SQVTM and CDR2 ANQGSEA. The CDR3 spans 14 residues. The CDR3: CSVWEGRLNQPQHF. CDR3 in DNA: TGCAGCGTTTGGGAGGGGCGCCTCAATCAGCCCCAGCATTTT. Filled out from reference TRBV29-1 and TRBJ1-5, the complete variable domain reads SAVISQKPSRDICQRGTSLTIQCQVDSQVTMMFWYRQQPGQSLTLIATANQGSEATYESGFVIDKFPISRPNLTFSTLTVSNMSPEDSSIYLCSVWEGRLNQPQHFGDGTRLSIL.

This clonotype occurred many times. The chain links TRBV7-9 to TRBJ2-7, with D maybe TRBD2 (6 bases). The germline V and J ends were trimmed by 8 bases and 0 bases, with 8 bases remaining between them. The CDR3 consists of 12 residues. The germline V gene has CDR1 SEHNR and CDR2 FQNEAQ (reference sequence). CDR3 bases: TGTGCCAGCGGGCGGGACTCCTACGAGCAGTACTTC. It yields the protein CASGRDSYEQYF. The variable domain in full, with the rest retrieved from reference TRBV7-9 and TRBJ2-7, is DTGVSQNPRHKITKRGQNVTFRCDPISEHNRLYWYRQTLGQGPEFLTYFQNEAQLEKSRLLSDRFSAERPKGSFSTLEIQRTEQGDSAMYLCASGRDSYEQYFGPGTRLTVT.

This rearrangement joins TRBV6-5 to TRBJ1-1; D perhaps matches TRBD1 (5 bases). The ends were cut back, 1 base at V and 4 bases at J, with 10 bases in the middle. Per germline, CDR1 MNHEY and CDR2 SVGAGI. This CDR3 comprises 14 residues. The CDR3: CASSYFTGATEAFF. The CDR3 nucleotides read TGTGCCAGCAGTTACTTCACTGGGGCCACTGAAGCTTTCTTT.

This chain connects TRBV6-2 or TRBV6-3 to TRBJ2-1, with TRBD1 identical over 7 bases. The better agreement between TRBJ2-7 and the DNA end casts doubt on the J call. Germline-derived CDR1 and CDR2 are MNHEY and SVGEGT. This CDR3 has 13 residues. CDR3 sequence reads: CASRRTGDNEQYF. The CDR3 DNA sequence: TGTGCCAGCAGGAGGACAGGAGACAATGAGCAGTACTTC.

This CDR3 is CASHTRRAGELFF. The CDR3 DNA follows: TGTGCCAGCCACACACGGAGGGCCGGGGAGCTGTTTTTT. This chain joins TRBV9 and TRBJ2-2; tentatively, D is TRBD2 (6 bases). Germline assignment: CDR1 SGDLS and CDR2 YYNGEE. V lost 7 bases to trimming and J lost 6 bases, with 13 bases between them. The CDR3 loop spans 13 amino acids.

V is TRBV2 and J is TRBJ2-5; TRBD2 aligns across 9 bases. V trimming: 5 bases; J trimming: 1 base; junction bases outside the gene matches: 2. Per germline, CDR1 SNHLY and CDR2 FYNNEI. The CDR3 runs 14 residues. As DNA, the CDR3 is TGTGCCAGCAGTATAGCGGGGGCCCAAGAGACCCAGTACTTC. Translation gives CASSIAGAQETQYF.

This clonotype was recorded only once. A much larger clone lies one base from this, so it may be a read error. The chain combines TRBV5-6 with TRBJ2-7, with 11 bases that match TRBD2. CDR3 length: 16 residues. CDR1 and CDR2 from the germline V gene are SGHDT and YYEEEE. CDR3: CVSSSTVGLADYEQYF. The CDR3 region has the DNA TGTGTCAGCAGCTCTACAGTGGGACTAGCGGACTACGAGCAGTACTTC.

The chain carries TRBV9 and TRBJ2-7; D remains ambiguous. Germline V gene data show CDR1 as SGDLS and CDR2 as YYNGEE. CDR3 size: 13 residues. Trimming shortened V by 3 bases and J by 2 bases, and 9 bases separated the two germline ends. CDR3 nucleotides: TGTGCCAGCAGCGACGGGTTACCCTACGAGCAGTACTTC. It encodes CASSDGLPYEQYF.

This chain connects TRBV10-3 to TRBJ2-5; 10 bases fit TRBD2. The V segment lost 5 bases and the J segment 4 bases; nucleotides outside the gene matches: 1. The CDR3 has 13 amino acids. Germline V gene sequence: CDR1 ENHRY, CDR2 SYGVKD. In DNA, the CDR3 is TGTGCCATCAGTAGACTAGCGGGAGAGACCCAGTACTTC. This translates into CAISRLAGETQYF.

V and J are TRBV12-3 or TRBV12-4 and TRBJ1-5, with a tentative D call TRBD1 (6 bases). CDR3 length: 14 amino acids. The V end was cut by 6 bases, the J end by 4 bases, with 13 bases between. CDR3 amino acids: CASRMTGPNQPQHF. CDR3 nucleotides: TGTGCCAGCAGAATGACAGGCCCAAATCAGCCCCAGCATTTT.

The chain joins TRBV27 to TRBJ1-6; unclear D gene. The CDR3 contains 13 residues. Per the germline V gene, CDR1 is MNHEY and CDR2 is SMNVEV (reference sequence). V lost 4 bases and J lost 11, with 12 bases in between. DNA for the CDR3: TGTGCCAGCAGTTCCCGGGAGAATCCACCCCTCCACTTT. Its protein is CASSSRENPPLHF.

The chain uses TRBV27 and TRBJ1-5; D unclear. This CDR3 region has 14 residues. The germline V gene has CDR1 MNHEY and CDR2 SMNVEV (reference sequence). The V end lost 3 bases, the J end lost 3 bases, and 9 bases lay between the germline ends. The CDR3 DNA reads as TGTGCCAGCAGTTTCAACAGCTTCAATCAGCCCCAGCATTTT. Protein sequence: CASSFNSFNQPQHF.

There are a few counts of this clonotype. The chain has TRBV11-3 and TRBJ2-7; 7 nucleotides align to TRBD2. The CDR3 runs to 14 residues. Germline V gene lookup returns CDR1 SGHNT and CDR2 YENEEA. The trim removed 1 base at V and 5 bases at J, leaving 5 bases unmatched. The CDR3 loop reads CASSLARGVNEQYF. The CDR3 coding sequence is TGTGCCAGCAGCTTAGCCCGGGGGGTAAACGAGCAGTACTTC.

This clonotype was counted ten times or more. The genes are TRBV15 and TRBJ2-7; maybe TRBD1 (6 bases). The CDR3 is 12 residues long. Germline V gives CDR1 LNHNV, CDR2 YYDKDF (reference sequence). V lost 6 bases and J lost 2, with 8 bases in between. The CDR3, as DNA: TGTGCCACCAGACAGGGTCCCTACGAGCAGTACTTC. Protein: CATRQGPYEQYF.

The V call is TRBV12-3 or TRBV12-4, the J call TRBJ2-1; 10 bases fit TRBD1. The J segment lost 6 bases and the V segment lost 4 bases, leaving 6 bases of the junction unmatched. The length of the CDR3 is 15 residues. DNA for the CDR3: TGTGCCAGCAGTTCCGACAGGGGGCATTTCAATGAGCAGTTCTTC. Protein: CASSSDRGHFNEQFF.

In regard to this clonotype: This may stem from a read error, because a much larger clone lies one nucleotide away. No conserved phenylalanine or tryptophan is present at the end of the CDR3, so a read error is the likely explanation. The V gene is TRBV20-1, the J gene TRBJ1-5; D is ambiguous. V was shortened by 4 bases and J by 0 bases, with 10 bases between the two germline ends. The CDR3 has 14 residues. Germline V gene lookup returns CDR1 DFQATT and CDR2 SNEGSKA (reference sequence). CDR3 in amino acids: CSAKPSNSNQPQHL. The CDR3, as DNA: TGCAGTGCTAAGCCGTCTAATAGCAATCAGCCCCAGCATCTT.

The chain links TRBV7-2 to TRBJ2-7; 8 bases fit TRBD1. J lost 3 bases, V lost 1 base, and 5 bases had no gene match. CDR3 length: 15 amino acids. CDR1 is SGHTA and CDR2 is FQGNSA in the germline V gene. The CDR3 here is CASSLDRGDGYEQYF. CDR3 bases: TGTGCCAGCAGCTTAGACAGGGGGGATGGCTACGAGCAGTACTTC. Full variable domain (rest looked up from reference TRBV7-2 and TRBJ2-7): GAGVSQSPSNKVTEKGKDVELRCDPISGHTALYWYRQSLGQGLEFLIYFQGNSAPDKSGLPSDRFSAERTGGSVSTLTIQRTQQEDSAVYLCASSLDRGDGYEQYFGPGTRLTVT.

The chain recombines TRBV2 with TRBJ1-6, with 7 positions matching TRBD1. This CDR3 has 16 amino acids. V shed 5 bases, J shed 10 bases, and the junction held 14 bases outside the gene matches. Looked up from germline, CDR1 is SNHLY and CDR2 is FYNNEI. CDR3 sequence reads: CASSYGQAGAGSPLHF. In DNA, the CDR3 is TGTGCCAGCAGTTACGGACAGGCCGGAGCGGGATCACCCCTCCACTTT. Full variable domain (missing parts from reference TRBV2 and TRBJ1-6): EPEVTQTPSHQVTQMGQEVILRCVPISNHLYFYWYRQILGQKVEFLVSFYNNEISEKSEIFDDQFSVERPDGSNFTLKIRSTKLEDSAMYFCASSYGQAGAGSPLHFGNGTRLTVT.

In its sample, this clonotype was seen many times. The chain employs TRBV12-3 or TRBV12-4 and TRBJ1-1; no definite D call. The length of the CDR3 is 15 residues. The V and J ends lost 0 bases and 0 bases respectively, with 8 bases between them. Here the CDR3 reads CASSLAIVMNTEAFF. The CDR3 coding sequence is TGTGCCAGCAGTTTAGCAATAGTGATGAACACTGAAGCTTTCTTT.

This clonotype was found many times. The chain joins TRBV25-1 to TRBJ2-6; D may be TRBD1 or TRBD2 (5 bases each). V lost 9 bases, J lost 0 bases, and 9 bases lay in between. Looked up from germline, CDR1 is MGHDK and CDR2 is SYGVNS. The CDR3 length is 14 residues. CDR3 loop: CASRGDSGANVLTF. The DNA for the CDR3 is TGTGCCAGTAGAGGGGACTCTGGGGCCAACGTCCTGACTTTC.

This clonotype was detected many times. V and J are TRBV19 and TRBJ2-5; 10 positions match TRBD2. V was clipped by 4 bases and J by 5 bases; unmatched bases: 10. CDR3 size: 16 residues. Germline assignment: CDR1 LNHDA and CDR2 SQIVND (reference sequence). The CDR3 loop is CASSTSSGRRLETQYF. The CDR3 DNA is TGTGCCAGTAGTACCTCTAGCGGGAGAAGGTTGGAGACCCAGTACTTC.

The CDR3 region is CASSLSTGTSGSGVETQYF. The CDR3 DNA sequence: TGTGCCAGCAGCCTAAGCACCGGGACTAGCGGGAGCGGGGTGGAGACCCAGTACTTC. The chain uses TRBV7-9 and TRBJ2-5; TRBD2 matches 14 bases. V shed 5 bases, J shed 5 bases, and the junction held 16 bases outside the gene matches. CDR3 size: 19 residues. CDR1 and CDR2 (germline): SEHNR, FQNEAQ (reference sequence).

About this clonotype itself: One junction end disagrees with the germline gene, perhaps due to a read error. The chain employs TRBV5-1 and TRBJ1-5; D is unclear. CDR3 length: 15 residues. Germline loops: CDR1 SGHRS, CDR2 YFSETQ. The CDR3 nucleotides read TGCGCCAGCAGCGTCCGCTTACGCCGAATGGTGCCCCAGCATTTC. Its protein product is CASSVRLRRMVPQHF.

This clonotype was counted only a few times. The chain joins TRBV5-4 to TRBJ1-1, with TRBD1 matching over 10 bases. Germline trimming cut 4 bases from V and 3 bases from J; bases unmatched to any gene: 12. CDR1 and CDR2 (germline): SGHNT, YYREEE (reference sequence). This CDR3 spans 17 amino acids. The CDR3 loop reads CASSPPTGGGTDTEAFF. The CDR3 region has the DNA TGTGCCAGCAGCCCCCCGACAGGGGGCGGAACGGACACTGAAGCTTTCTTT.

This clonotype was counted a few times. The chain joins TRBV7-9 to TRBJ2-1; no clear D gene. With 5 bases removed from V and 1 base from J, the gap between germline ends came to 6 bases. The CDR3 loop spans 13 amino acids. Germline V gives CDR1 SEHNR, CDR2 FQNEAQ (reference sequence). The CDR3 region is CASSIGSYNEQFF. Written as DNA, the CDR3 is TGTGCCAGCAGCATCGGTTCCTACAATGAGCAGTTCTTC.

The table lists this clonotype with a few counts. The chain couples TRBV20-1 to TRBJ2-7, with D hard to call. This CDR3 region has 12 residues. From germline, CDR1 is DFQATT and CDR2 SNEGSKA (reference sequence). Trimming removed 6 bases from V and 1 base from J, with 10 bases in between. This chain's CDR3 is CSAMGFSYEQYF. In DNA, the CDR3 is TGCAGTGCCATGGGATTTTCCTACGAGCAGTACTTC.

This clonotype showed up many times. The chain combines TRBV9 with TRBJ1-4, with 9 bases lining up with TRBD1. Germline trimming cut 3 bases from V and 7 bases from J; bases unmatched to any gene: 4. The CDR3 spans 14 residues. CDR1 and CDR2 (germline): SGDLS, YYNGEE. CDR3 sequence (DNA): TGTGCCAGCAGCGCATCGGGACAGGGTGAAAAACTGTTTTTT. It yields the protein CASSASGQGEKLFF. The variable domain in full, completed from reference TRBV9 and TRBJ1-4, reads DSGVTQTPKHLITATGQRVTLRCSPRSGDLSVYWYQQSLDQGLQFLIQYYNGEERAKGNILERFSAQQFPDLHSELNLSSLELGDSALYFCASSASGQGEKLFFGSGTQLSVL.

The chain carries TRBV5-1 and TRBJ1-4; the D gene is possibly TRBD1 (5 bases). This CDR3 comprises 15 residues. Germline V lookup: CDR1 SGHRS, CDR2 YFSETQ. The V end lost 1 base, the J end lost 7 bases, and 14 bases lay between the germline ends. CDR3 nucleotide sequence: TGCGCCAGCAGCTTGCTTGGGACGGAGGTTGAAAAACTGTTTTTT. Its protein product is CASSLLGTEVEKLFF.

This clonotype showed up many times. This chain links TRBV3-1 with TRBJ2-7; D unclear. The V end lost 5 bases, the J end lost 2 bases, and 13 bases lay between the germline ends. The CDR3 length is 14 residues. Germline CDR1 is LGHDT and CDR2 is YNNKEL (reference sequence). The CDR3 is CASSTGPTTYEQYF. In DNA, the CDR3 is TGTGCCAGCAGCACTGGACCCACCACCTACGAGCAGTACTTC.